The TCR beta chain described here comes from a study of Graves' ophthalmopathy and Graves' hyperthyroidism. Whole-study context: Where ophthalmopathy was absent within 18 months of follow-up, hyperthyroidism was stable. Findings of the study overall: Most expanded clonotypes in thyroid above 0.001 frequency also showed up in blood.

Comments on this clonotype: What it binds is unknown. Being one base from a much bigger clone, this may be a read error.

The TCR beta CDR3 regions underwent amplification from RNA transcripts. HTBI primers primed a first-round RT-PCR, and a second-round multiplex PCR followed. TCRdb processed the multiplex PCR reads anew with MiXCR; each CDR3 protein has one entry. The repertoire holds around 590,000 distinct CDR3 sequences, about 35% seen once, with 3.5% to 4.5% in the top ten. V was pared by 5 bases and J by 2 bases, with 9 bases of the junction left unmatched. The CDR3 contains 16 residues. Germline V CDR1 and CDR2: SEHNR, FQNEAQ (reference sequence). Diagnosis relied on clinical symptoms, serum thyroxine, TRAb, thyroid ultrasound and orbital computed tomography.

Input material: peripheral blood or thyroid tissue (not recorded which). The J gene is TRBJ1-3, the V gene TRBV7-9, with 7 bases aligning to TRBD1. This receptor was identified in an adult man with Graves' hyperthyroidism. The CDR3 loop reads CASSPPRDRTGNTIYF. In nucleotides, the CDR3 is TGTGCCAGCAGCCCGCCCCGGGACAGAACTGGAAACACCATATATTTT.